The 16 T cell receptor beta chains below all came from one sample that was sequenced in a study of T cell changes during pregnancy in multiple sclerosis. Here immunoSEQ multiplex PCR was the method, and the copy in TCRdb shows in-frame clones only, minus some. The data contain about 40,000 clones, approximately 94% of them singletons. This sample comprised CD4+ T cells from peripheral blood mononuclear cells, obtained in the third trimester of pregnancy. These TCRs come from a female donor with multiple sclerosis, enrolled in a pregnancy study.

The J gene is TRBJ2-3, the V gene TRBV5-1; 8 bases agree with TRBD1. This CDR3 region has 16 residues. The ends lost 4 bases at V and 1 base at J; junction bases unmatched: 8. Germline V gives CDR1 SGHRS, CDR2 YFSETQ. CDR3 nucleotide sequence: TGCGCCAGCAGCCTATCAGGGGGCGCCGGCACAGATACGCAGTATTTT. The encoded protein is CASSLSGGAGTDTQYF.

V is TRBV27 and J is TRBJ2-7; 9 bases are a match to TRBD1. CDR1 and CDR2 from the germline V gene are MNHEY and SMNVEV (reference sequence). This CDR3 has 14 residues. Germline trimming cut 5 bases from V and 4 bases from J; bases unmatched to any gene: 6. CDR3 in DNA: TGTGCCAGCAGTCCGGGACAGGGAAGGTACGAGCAGTACTTC. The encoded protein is CASSPGQGRYEQYF.

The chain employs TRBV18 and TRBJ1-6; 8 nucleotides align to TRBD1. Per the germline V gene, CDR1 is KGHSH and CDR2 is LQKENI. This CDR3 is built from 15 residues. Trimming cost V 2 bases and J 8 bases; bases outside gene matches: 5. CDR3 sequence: CASSPGGQGHSPLHF. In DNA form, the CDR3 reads TGTGCCAGCTCACCAGGTGGACAGGGACATTCACCCCTCCACTTT.

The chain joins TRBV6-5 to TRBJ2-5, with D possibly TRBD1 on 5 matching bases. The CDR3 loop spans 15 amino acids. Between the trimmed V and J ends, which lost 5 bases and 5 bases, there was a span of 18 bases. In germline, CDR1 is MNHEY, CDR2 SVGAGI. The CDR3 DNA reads TGTGCCAGCAGTAAGGACACTGCCGTATACGAGACCCAGTACTTC. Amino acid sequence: CASSKDTAVYETQYF.

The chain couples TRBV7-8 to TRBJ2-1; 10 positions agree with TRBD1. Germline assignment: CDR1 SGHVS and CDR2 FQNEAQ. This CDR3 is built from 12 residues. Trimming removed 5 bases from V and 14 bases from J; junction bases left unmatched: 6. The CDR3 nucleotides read TGTGCCAGCAGCCCCGCGGACAGGGGGAAGTTCTTC. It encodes CASSPADRGKFF.

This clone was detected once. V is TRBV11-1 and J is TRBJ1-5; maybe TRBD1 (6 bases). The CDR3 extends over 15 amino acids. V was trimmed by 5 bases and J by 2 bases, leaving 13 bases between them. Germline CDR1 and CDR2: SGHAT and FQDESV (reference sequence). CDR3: CASSRGRGGNQPQHF. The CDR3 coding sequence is TGTGCCAGCAGCCGAGGCAGGGGCGGCAATCAGCCCCAGCATTTT.

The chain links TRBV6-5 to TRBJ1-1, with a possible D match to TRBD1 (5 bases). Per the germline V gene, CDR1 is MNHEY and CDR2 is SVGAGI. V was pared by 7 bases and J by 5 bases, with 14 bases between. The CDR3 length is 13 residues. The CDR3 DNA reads TGTGCCAGCACCTCAGGGCTATGGACTGAAGCTTTCTTT. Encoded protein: CASTSGLWTEAFF.

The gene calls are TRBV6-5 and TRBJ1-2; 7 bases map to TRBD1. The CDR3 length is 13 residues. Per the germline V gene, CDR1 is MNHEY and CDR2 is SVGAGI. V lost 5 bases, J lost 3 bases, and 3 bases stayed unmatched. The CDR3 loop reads CASSPGQYYGYTF. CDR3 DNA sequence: TGTGCCAGCAGTCCGGGACAGTACTATGGCTACACCTTC.

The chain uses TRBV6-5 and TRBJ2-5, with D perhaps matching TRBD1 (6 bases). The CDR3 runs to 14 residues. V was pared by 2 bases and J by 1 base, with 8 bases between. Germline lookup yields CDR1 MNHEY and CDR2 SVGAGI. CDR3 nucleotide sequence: TGTGCCAGCAGTTACGAGACAGGCCAAGAGACCCAGTACTTC. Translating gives CASSYETGQETQYF.

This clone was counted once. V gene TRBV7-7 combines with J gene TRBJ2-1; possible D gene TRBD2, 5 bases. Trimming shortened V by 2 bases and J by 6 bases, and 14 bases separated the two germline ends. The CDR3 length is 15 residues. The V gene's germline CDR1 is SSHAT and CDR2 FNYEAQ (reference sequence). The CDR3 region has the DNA TGTGCCAGCAGCTTAAGTACGGCGGGCCGCAATGAGCAGTTCTTC. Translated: CASSLSTAGRNEQFF.

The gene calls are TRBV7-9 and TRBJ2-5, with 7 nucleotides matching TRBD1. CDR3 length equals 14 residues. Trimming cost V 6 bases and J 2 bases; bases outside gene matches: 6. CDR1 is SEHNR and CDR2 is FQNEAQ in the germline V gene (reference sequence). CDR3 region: CASRPDRWQETQYF. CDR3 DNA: TGTGCCAGCAGACCGGACAGGTGGCAAGAGACCCAGTACTTC.

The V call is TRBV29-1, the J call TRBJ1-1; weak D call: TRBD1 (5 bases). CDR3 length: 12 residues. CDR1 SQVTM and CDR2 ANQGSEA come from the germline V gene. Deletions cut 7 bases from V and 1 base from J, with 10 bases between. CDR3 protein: CSGGRGNTEAFF. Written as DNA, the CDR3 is TGCAGCGGCGGAAGGGGGAACACTGAAGCTTTCTTT.

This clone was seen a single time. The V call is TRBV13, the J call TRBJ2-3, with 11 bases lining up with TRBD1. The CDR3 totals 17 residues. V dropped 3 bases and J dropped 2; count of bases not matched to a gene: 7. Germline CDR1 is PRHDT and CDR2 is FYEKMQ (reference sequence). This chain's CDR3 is CASSFGTGGILTDTQYF. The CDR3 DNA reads TGTGCCAGCAGCTTCGGGACAGGGGGAATTCTCACAGATACGCAGTATTTT.

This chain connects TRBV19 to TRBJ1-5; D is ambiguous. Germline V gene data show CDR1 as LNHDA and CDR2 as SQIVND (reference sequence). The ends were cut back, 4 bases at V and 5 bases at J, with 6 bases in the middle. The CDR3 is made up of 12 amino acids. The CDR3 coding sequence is TGTGCCAGTAGTAGGGCTGATCAGCCCCAGCATTTT. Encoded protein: CASSRADQPQHF. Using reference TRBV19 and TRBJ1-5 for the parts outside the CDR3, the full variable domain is DGGITQSPKYLFRKEGQNVTLSCEQNLNHDAMYWYRQDPGQGLRLIYYSQIVNDFQKGDIAEGYSVSREKKESFPLTVTSAQKNPTAFYLCASSRADQPQHFGDGTRLSIL.

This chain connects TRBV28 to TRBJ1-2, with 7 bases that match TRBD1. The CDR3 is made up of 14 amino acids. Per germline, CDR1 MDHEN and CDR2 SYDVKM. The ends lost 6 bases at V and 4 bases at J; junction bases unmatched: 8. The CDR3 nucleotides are TGTGCCAGCAGCCCTCGACAGGGACTCTATGGCTACACCTTC. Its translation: CASSPRQGLYGYTF.

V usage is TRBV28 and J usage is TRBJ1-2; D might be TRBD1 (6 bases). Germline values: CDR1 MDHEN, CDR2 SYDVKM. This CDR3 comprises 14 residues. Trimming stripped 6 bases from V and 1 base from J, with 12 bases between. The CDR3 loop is CASSYDRFNYGYTF. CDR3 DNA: TGTGCCAGCAGCTACGACAGGTTTAACTATGGCTACACCTTC.